This T cell receptor beta chain appears in the sequencing data of a study of CD8+ T cells in alopecia areata. The study, taken as a whole, reports: Sharing of TCRs across patients appeared less clear than in mice, possibly for HLA-related reasons. Researchers report lesional scalp, most notably alopecia totalis/universalis, outstripped normal scalp in clonality. Scalp data also include sequences from resident alphabeta T cells of normal skin.

The CDR3 spans 15 residues. Looked up from germline, CDR1 is PRHDT and CDR2 is FYEKMQ (reference sequence). The V end was cut by 5 bases, the J end by 3 bases, with 16 bases between. TCR sequencing used cDNA made by reverse transcription of extracted RNA. Some clones are missing from TCRdb's copy, which holds only in-frame ones; the method was immunoSEQ multiplex PCR. The table lists approximately 150,000 clones, approximately 65% of them singletons, with 35% to 45% in the top ten. As concerns this clone: Its cognate antigen is unknown.

This chain joins TRBV13 and TRBJ2-5; D call uncertain. Sequencing was carried out using CD8+ T cells sorted from blood. This receptor was obtained from a human donor in good health. The CDR3 protein is CASSLTTSNEETQYF. CDR3 coding DNA: TGTGCCAGCAGCCTGACGACCTCGAACGAAGAGACCCAGTACTTC. The full variable domain, its missing parts supplied by reference TRBV13 and TRBJ2-5, is AAGVIQSPRHLIKEKRETATLKCYPIPRHDTVYWYQQGPGQDPQFLISFYEKMQSDKGSIPDRFSAQQFSDYHSELNMSSLELGDSALYFCASSLTTSNEETQYFGPGTRLLVL.